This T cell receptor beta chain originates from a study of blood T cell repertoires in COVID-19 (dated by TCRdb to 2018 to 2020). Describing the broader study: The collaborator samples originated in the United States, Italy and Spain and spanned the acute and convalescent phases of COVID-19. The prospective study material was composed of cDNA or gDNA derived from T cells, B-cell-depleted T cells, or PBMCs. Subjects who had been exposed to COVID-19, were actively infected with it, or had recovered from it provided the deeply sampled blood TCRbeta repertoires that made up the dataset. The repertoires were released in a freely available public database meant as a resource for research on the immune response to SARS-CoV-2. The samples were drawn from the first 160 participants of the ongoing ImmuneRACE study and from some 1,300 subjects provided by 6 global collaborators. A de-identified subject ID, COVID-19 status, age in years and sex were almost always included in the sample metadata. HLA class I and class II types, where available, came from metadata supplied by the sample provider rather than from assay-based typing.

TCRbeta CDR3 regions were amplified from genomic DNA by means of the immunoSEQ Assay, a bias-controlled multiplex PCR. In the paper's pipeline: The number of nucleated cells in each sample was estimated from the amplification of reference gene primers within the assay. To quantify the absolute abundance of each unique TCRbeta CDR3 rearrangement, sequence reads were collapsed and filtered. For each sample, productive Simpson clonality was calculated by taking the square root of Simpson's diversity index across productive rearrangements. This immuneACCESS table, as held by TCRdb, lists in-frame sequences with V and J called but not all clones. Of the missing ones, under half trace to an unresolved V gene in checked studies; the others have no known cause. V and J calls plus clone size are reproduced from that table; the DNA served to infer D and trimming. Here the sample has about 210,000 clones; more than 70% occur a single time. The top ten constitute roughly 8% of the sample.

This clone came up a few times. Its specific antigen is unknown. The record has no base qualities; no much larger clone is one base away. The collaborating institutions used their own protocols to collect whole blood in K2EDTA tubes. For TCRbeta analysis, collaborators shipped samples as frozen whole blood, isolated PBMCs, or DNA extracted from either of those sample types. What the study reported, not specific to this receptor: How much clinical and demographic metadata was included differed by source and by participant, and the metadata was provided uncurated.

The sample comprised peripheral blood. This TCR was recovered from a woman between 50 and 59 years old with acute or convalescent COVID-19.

The CDR3 amino acid sequence is: CASSFKAHRLAVNNEQFF. The nucleotide sequence reads TGTGCCAGCAGCTTCAAGGCTCATCGTCTAGCGGTAAACAATGAGCAGTTCTTC. The sequence links TRBV5-4 to TRBJ2-1; 7 central nucleotides agree with TRBD2. The germline V gene (reference sequence) yields SGHNT for CDR1 and YYREEE for CDR2. Compared with germline, V lacks 2 bases and J lacks 5 bases; bases without a gene match: 16. Spanning cysteine to phenylalanine, the CDR3 consists of 18 amino acids. This entry keeps only the CDR3 DNA: 54 bases, framed from base 1.